This T cell receptor (beta chain) was profiled in a study of T cell repertoires in cytomegalovirus infection. About the research overall: CMV epitopes, recently identified HLA-C-restricted and well-studied HLA-B-restricted, were used. Indications came from public TCR beta signatures; they pointed to CMV infection and to a matching HLA type. Study-level findings and limits: The study found HLA-C-restricted CMV-specific TCR beta clonotypes dominating the ex vivo response.

This clonotype was found a few times. Its antigen is unknown. TCRdb recomputed calls from the reads with MiXCR, one row per CDR3 protein. The top ten clones hold 9.5% to 15% of a sample with 700,000 to 950,000 distinct CDR3 sequences, less than 35% of them seen once. V trimming: 3 bases; J trimming: 6 bases; junction bases outside the gene matches: 5. This CDR3 comprises 14 residues. Germline loops: CDR1 MNHEY, CDR2 SMNVEV (reference sequence). V gene TRBV27 combines with J gene TRBJ2-1, with TRBD2 matching over 7 bases. The receptor was isolated from a human donor in good health (CMV status not recorded). Some clones in this sample may be carry-over from other donors' samples. This sample comprised cultured CD8+ T cells from PBMCs, obtained from culture after CMV antigen stimulation. CDR3 DNA sequence: TGTGCCAGCAGTTTGGGGGGGGAACCCAATGAGCAGTTCTTC. Its protein is CASSLGGEPNEQFF.